Sequencing of this TCR beta chain was carried out in a study of cytomegalovirus exposure and HLA in healthy donors. Clones were sequenced by immunoSEQ multiplex PCR, and TCRdb holds only the in-frame ones, with some missing. The data show 230,000 or so clones, with about 90% seen just once and 2.9% held by the top ten. The germline V gene has CDR1 SGHTA and CDR2 FQGTGA. This CDR3 contains 14 residues. Unmatched junction bases numbered 2, after V lost 5 bases and J lost 0 bases. The chain combines TRBV7-3 with TRBJ2-3, with 7 bases fitting TRBD2. This TCR was recovered from a woman under 30 in good health and CMV-seronegative. Input material: PBMCs. CDR3 in DNA: TGTGCCAGCAGCCCCGGGGGGAGCACAGATACGCAGTATTTT. Amino acids: CASSPGGSTDTQYF.